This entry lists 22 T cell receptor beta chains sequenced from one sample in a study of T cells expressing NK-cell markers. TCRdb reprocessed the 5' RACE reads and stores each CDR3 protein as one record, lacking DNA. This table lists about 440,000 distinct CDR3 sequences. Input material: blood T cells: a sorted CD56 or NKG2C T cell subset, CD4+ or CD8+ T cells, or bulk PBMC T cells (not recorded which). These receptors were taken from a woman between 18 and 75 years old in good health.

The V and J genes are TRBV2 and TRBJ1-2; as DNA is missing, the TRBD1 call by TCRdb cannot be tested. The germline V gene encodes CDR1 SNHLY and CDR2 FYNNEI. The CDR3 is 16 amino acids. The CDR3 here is CASSDNPPGSAYGYTF. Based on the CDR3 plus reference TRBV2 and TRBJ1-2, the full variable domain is EPEVTQTPSHQVTQMGQEVILRCVPISNHLYFYWYRQILGQKVEFLVSFYNNEISEKSEIFDDQFSVERPDGSNFTLKIRSTKLEDSAMYFCASSDNPPGSAYGYTFGSGTRLTVV.

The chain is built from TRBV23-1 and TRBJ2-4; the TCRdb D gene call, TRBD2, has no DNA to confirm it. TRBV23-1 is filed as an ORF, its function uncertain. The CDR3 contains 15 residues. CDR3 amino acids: CASSQLLAGENIQYF.

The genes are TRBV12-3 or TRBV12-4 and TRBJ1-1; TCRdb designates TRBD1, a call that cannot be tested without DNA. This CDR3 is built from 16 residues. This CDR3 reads CASSPGQGGVNTEAFF.

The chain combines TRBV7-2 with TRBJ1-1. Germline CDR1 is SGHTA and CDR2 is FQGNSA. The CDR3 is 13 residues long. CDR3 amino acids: CASSFPANTEAFF.

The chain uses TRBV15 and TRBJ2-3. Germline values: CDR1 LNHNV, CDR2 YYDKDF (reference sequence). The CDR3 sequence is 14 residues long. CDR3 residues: CATSRATYTDTQYF.

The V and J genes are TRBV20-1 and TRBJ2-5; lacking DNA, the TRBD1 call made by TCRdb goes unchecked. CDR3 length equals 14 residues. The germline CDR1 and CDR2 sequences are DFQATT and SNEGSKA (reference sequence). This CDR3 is CSARSGVEEETQYF.

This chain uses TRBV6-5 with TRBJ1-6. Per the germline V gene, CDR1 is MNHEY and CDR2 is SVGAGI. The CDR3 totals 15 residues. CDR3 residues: CASSYRVSYNSPLHF.

The CDR3 loop reads CASSETGLAGVYEQYF. This sequence joins TRBV6-1 and TRBJ2-7; no DNA is available, so the TRBD2 call from TCRdb remains unchecked. CDR1 and CDR2 (germline): MNHNS, SASEGT. This CDR3 contains 16 residues.

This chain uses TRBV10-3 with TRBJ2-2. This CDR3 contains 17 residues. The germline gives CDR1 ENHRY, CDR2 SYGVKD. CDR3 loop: CAISETQGVINTGELFF.

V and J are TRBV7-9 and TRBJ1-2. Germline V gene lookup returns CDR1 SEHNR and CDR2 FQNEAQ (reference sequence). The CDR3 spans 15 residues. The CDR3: CASSLAFRQSYGYTF.

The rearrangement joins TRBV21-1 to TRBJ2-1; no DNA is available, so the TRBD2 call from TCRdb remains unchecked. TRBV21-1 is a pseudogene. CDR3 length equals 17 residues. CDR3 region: CASSKRTSGVSYNEQFF.

CDR3 sequence reads: CASSLDRSGASGNEQFF. V is TRBV12-3 or TRBV12-4 and J is TRBJ2-1; there is no DNA to check the TCRdb D call of TRBD1. The CDR3 has 17 amino acids.

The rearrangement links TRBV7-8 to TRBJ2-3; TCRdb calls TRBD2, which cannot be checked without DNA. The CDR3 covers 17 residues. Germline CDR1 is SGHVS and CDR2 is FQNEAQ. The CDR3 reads CASTPPLREGPPDTQYF.

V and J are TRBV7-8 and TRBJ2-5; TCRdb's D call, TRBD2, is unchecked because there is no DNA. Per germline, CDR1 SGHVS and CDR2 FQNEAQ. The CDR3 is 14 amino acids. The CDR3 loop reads CASSIPPEGETQYF. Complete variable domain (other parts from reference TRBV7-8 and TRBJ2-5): GAGVSQSPRYKVAKRGQDVALRCDPISGHVSLFWYQQALGQGPEFLTYFQNEAQLDKSGLPSDRFFAERPEGSVSTLKIQRTQQEDSAVYLCASSIPPEGETQYFGPGTRLLVL.

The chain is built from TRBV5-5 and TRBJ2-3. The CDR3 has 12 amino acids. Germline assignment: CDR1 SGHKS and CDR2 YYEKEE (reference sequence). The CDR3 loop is CASSRDLGTQYF. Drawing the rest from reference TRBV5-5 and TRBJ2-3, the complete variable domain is DAGVTQSPTHLIKTRGQQVTLRCSPISGHKSVSWYQQVLGQGPQFIFQYYEKEERGRGNFPDRFSARQFPNYSSELNVNALLLGDSALYLCASSRDLGTQYFGPGTRLTVL.

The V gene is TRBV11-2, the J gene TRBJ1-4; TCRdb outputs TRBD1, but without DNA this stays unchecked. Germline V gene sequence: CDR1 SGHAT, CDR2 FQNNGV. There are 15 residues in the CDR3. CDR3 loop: CASSLDPGGREKLFF. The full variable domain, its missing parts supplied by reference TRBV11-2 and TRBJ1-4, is EAGVAQSPRYKIIEKRQSVAFWCNPISGHATLYWYQQILGQGPKLLIQFQNNGVVDDSQLPKDRFSAERLKGVDSTLKIQPAKLEDSAVYLCASSLDPGGREKLFFGSGTQLSVL.

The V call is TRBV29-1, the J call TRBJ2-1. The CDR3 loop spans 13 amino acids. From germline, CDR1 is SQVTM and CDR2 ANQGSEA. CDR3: CSVTGSANNEQFF.

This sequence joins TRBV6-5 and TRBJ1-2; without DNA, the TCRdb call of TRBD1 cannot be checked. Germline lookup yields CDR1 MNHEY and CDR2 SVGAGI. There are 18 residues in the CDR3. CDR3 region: CASSSSTLGQVSPYGYTF.

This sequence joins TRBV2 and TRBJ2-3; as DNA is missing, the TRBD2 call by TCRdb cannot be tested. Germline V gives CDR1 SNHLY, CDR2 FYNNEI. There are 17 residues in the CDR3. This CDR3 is CASRKPGLAGVGDTQYF.

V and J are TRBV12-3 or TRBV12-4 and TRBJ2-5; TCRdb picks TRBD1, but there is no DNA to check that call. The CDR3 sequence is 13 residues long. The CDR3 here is CATEGTESETQYF.

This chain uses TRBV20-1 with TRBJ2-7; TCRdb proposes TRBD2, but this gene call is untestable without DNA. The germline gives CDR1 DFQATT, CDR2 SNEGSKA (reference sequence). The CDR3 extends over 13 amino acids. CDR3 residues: CSAPGLADHEQYF.

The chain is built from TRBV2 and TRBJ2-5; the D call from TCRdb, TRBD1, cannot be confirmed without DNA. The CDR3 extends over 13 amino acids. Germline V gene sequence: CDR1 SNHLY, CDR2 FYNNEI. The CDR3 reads CASRRYREETQYF. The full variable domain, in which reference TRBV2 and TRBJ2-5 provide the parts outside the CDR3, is EPEVTQTPSHQVTQMGQEVILRCVPISNHLYFYWYRQILGQKVEFLVSFYNNEISEKSEIFDDQFSVERPDGSNFTLKIRSTKLEDSAMYFCASRRYREETQYFGPGTRLLVL.